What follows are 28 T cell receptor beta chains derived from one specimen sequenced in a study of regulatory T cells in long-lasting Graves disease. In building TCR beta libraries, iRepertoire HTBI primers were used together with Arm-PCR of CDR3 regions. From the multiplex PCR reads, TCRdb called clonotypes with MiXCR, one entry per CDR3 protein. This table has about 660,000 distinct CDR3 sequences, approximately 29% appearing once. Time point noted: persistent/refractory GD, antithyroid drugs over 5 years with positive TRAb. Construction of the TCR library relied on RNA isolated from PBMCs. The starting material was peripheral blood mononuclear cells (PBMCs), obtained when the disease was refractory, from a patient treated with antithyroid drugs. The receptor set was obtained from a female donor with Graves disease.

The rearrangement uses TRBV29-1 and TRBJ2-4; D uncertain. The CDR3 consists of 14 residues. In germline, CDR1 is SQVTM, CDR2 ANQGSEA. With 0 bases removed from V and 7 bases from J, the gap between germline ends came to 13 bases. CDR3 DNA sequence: TGCAGCGTTGAAGATAGTGGCGCCCCGAACATTCAGTACTTC. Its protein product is CSVEDSGAPNIQYF.

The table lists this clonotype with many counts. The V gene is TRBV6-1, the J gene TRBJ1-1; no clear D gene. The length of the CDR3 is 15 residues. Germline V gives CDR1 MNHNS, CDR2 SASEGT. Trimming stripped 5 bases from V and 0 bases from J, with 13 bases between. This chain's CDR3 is CASSPSGRLNTEAFF. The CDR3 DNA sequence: TGTGCCAGCAGTCCCTCCGGCCGGCTGAACACTGAAGCTTTCTTT.

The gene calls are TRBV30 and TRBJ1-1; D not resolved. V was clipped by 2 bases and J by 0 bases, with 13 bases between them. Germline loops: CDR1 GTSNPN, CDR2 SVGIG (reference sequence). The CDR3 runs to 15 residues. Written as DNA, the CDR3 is TGTGCCTGGAGTAGAATCCAAGGGCTGAACACTGAAGCTTTCTTT. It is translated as CAWSRIQGLNTEAFF.

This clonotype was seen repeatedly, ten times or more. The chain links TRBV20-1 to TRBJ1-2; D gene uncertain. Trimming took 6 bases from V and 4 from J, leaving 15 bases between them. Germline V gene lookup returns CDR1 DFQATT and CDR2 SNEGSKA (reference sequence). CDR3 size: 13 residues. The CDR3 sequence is CSAMDGAGYGYTF. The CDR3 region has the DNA TGCAGTGCAATGGACGGAGCGGGCTATGGCTACACCTTC.

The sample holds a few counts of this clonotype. As DNA, the CDR3 is TGTGCCAGCAGTTTTAAAGGGACAGGAAGTAATGAAAAACTGTTTTTT. Translating it yields CASSFKGTGSNEKLFF. The chain has TRBV12-3 or TRBV12-4 and TRBJ1-4, with 8 bases that match TRBD1. This CDR3 comprises 16 residues. V lost 3 bases and J lost 4; bases outside the gene matches: 7.

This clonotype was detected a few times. The CDR3 loop is CASGLVPGQGPRVGSYEQYF. DNA for the CDR3: TGTGCTAGTGGTTTGGTACCTGGACAAGGGCCTCGAGTGGGCTCCTACGAGCAGTACTTC. The chain has TRBV12-5 and TRBJ2-7; D is possibly TRBD1 (5 bases). Germline lookup yields CDR1 LGHNT and CDR2 FRNRAP. This CDR3 contains 20 residues. V dropped 0 bases and J dropped 0 bases, with 24 bases sitting between them.

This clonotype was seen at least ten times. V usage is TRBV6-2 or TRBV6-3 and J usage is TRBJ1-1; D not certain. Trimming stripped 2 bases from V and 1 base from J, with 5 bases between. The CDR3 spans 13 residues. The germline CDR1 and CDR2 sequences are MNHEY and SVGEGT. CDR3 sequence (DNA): TGTGCCAGCAGTTACCGTGCGAACACTGAAGCTTTCTTT. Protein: CASSYRANTEAFF.

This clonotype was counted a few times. The CDR3 DNA reads as TGTGCCAGCAGCTTGCCAGAATTTCTTGGCTACACCTTC. Translation gives CASSLPEFLGYTF. The rearrangement joins TRBV7-6 to TRBJ1-2; no reliable D call. V was pared by 3 bases and J by 7 bases, with 12 bases between. CDR3 length equals 13 residues. Germline V gene lookup returns CDR1 SGHVS and CDR2 FNYEAQ.

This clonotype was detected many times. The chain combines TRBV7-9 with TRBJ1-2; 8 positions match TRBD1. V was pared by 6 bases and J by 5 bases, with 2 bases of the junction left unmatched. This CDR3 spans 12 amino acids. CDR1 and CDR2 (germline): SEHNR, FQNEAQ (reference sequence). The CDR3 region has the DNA TGTGCCAGCAGGAGACAGGGGTATGGCTACACCTTC. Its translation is CASRRQGYGYTF.

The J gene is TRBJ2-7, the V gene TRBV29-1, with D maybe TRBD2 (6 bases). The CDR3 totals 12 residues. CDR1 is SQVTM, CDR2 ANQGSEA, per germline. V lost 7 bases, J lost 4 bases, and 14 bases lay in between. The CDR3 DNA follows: TGCAGCGCTGGGGGGTTAGGGTACGAGCAGTACTTC. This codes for CSAGGLGYEQYF.

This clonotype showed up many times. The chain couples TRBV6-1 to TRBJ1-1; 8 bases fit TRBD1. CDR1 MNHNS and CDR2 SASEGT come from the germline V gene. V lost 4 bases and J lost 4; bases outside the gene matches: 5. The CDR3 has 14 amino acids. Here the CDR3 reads CASSGRGQRTEAFF. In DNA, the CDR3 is TGTGCCAGCAGTGGCAGGGGGCAGCGCACTGAAGCTTTCTTT.

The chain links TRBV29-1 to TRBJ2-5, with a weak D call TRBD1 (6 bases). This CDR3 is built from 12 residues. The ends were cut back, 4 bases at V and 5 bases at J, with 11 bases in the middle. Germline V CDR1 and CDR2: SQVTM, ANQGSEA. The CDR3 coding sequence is TGCAGCGTTGCTACAGGGAGTGAGACCCAGTACTTC. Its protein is CSVATGSETQYF.

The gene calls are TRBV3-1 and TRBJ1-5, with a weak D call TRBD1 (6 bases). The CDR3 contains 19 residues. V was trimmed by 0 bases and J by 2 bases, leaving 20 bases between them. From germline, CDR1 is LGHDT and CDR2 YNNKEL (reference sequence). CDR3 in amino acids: CASSQDIKGGVGGNQPQHF. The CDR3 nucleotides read TGTGCCAGCAGCCAAGATATCAAGGGGGGTGTTGGTGGCAATCAGCCCCAGCATTTT.

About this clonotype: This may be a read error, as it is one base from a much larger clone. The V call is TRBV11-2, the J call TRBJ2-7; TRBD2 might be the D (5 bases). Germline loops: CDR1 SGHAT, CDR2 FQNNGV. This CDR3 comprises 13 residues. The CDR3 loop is CTSSLERRLEQYF. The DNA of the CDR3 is TGTACCAGCAGCTTAGAAAGAAGACTAGAGCAGTACTTC.

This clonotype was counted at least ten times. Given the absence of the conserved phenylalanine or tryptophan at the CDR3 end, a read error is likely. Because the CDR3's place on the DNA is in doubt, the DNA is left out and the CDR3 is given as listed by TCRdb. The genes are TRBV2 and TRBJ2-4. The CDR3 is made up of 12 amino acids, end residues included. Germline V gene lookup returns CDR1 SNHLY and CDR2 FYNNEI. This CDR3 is CASSEVHSLTWV.

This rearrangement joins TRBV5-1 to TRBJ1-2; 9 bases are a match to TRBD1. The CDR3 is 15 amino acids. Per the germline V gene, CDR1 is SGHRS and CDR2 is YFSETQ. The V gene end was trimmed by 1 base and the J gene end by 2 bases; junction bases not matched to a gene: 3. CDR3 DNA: TGCGCCAGCAGCTTGACAGGGGGCAAGAACTATGGCTACACCTTC. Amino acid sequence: CASSLTGGKNYGYTF.

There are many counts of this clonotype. The CDR3 DNA sequence: TGTGCCAGCAGCTTGGCCGGGAGCAGGGAGACCCAGTACTTC. The encoded protein is CASSLAGSRETQYF. The V and J genes are TRBV5-5 and TRBJ2-5; TRBD2 might be the D (6 bases). Germline values: CDR1 SGHKS, CDR2 YYEKEE (reference sequence). This CDR3 contains 14 residues. With 0 bases removed from V and 5 bases from J, the gap between germline ends came to 11 bases.

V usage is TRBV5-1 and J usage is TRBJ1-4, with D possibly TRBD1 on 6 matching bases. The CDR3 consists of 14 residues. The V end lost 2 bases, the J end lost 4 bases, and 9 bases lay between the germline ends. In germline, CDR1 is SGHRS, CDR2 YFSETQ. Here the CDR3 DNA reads TGCGCCAGCAGCTTAAAGGGGGTTAATGAAAAACTGTTTTTT. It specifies CASSLKGVNEKLFF.

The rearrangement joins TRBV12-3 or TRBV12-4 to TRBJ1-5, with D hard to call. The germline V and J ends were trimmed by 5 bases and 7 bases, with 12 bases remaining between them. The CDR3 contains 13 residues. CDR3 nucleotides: TGTGCCAGCAGTCAGGTAGAGAGGCAGCCCCAGCATTTT. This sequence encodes CASSQVERQPQHF.

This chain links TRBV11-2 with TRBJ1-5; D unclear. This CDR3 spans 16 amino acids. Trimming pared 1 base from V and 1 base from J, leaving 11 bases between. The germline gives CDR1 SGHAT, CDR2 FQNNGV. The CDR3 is CASSLVVGSSNQPQHF. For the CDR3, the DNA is TGTGCCAGCAGCTTAGTTGTAGGGTCGAGCAATCAGCCCCAGCATTTT.

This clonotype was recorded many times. This CDR3 is CASSLGANQPQHF. The CDR3 nucleotides read TGTGCCAGCAGTTTAGGGGCGAATCAGCCCCAGCATTTT. The chain links TRBV12-3 or TRBV12-4 to TRBJ1-5; no firm D call. This CDR3 contains 13 residues. V was trimmed by 1 base and J by 4 bases, leaving 5 bases between them.

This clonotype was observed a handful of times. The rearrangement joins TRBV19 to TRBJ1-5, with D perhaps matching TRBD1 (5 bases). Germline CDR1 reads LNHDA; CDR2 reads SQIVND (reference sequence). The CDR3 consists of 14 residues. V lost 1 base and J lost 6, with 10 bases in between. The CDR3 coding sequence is TGTGCCAGTAGTATAGGCAGGGAGGTTCAGCCCCAGCATTTT. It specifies CASSIGREVQPQHF.

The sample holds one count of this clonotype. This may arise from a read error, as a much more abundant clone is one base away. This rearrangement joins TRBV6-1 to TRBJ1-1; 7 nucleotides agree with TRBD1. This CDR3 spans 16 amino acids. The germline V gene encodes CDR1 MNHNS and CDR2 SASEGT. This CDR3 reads CASSRQGRNMNTEALF. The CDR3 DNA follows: TGTGCCAGCAGTCGACAGGGTCGGAACATGAACACTGAAGCTCTCTTT.

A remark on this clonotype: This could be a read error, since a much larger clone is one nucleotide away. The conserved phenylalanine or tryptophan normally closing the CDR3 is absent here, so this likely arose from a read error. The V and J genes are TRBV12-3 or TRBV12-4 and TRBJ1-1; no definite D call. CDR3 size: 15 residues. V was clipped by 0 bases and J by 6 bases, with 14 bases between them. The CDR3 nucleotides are TGTGCCAGCAGTTTAGCCGGCACAAAGGGCGCTGAAGCTTTCCTT. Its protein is CASSLAGTKGAEAFL.

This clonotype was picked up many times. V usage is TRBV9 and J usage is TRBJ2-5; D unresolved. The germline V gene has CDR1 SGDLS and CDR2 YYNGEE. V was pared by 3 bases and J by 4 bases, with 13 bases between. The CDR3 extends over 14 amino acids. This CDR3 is CASSAAVGSETQYF. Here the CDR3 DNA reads TGTGCCAGCAGCGCCGCCGTGGGGTCAGAGACCCAGTACTTC.

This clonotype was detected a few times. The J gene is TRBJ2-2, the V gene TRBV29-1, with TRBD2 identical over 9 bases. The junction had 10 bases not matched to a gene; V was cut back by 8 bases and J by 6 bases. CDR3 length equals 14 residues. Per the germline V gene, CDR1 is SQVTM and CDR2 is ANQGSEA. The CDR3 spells CSCVGAGGPGELFF. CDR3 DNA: TGCAGCTGCGTCGGGGCGGGAGGGCCCGGGGAGCTGTTTTTT.

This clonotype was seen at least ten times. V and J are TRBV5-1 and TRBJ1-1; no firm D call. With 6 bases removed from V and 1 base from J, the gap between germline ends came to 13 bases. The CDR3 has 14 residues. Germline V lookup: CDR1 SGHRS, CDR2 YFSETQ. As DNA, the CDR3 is TGCGCCAGCATCCCGACGCCCGGGAACACTGAAGCTTTCTTT. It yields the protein CASIPTPGNTEAFF.

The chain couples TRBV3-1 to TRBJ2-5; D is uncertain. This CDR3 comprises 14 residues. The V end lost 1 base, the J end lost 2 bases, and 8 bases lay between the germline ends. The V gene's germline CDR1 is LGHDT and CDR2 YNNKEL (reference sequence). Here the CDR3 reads CASSQGLRQETQYF. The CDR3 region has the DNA TGTGCCAGCAGCCAAGGTTTAAGACAAGAGACCCAGTACTTC.